These 29 T cell receptor beta chains were all obtained from the same sample, sequenced in a study of cytomegalovirus exposure and HLA in healthy donors. The PCR made use of 60 Vbeta and 13 Jbeta primers. Some clones are missing from TCRdb's copy, which holds only in-frame ones; the method was immunoSEQ multiplex PCR. Among some 150,000 clones listed, more than 70% were seen once. The sequenced material came from PBMCs. Receptors originate from a man in his forties in good health and CMV-seronegative.

This clone came up once. The chain recombines TRBV28 with TRBJ2-4; 8 bases fit TRBD2. The trim removed 5 bases at V and 4 bases at J, leaving 13 bases unmatched. Germline V gives CDR1 MDHEN, CDR2 SYDVKM. This CDR3 spans 17 amino acids. CDR3 nucleotide sequence: TGTGCCAGCAGTAGGGGACTAGTCCTGACGCCAAAAAACATTCAGTACTTC. Its protein product is CASSRGLVLTPKNIQYF.

This chain uses TRBV4-1 with TRBJ1-6; D perhaps matches TRBD1 (5 bases). CDR1 is MGHRA and CDR2 is YSYEKL in the germline V gene. The CDR3 runs 15 residues. V lost 1 base and J 10 bases, leaving 14 bases between the germline ends. In DNA form, the CDR3 reads TGCGCCAGCAGCCAAGGTGGGCAGGGTCTCTCACCCCTCCACTTT. The encoded protein is CASSQGGQGLSPLHF.

This clone was seen only a few times. The J gene is TRBJ2-2, the V gene TRBV6-6; 11 nucleotides match TRBD1. V shed 9 bases and J 6 bases; nucleotides not matched to a gene: 9. The CDR3 loop spans 15 amino acids. CDR1 and CDR2 from the germline V gene are MNHNY and SVGAGI (reference sequence). The CDR3 reads CASTSLGQGAGELFF. The DNA of the CDR3 is TGTGCCAGTACCTCCCTGGGACAGGGGGCCGGGGAGCTGTTTTTT.

The chain is built from TRBV7-9 and TRBJ2-5; D may be TRBD2 (5 bases). The end of the DNA fits TRBJ2-7 better, so the J call may be wrong. Germline-derived CDR1 and CDR2 are SEHNR and FQNEAQ (reference sequence). The CDR3 totals 17 residues. The CDR3 reads CASSLSSGERYSYEQYF. The CDR3 bases are TGTGCCAGCAGCTTATCTTCAGGCGAGCGGTACTCCTACGAGCAGTACTTC.

The chain recombines TRBV5-1 with TRBJ1-1, with 7 bases lining up with TRBD1. J lost 8 bases, V lost 4 bases, and 5 bases had no gene match. Looked up from germline, CDR1 is SGHRS and CDR2 is YFSETQ. This CDR3 spans 12 amino acids. The DNA of the CDR3 is TGCGCCAGCAGCATAGGGACAGTAGAAGCTTTCTTT. Protein: CASSIGTVEAFF.

J is TRBJ2-3 and V is TRBV9; 7 nucleotides match TRBD2. V was clipped by 6 bases and J by 2 bases; unmatched bases: 12. The germline CDR1 and CDR2 sequences are SGDLS and YYNGEE. The CDR3 consists of 16 residues. CDR3 amino acids: CASTRRASGDTDTQYF. CDR3 coding DNA: TGTGCCAGCACCCGACGGGCTAGCGGCGACACAGATACGCAGTATTTT. The whole variable domain, filled in from reference TRBV9 and TRBJ2-3, reads DSGVTQTPKHLITATGQRVTLRCSPRSGDLSVYWYQQSLDQGLQFLIQYYNGEERAKGNILERFSAQQFPDLHSELNLSSLELGDSALYFCASTRRASGDTDTQYFGPGTRLTVL.

This clone was detected only once. This chain uses TRBV19 with TRBJ1-2; tentative D call: TRBD1 (6 bases). The CDR3 runs to 14 residues. V dropped 7 bases and J dropped 6 bases, with 18 bases sitting between them. Germline V gene sequence: CDR1 LNHDA, CDR2 SQIVND (reference sequence). CDR3 sequence: CASTQQGEVHGYTF. The CDR3 region has the DNA TGTGCCAGTACTCAACAGGGTGAGGTGCATGGCTACACCTTC.

The CDR3 loop reads CASSAHLQGSGYTF. In DNA form, the CDR3 reads TGTGCCAGCAGTGCCCATTTACAGGGTAGTGGCTACACCTTC. The V gene is TRBV6-5, the J gene TRBJ1-2, with a tentative D call TRBD1 (6 bases). Trimming cost V 5 bases and J 7 bases, with 17 bases left between them. The CDR3 runs 14 residues. The germline CDR1 and CDR2 sequences are MNHEY and SVGAGI.

The chain is built from TRBV4-1 and TRBJ1-3; D may be TRBD1 (6 bases). In germline, CDR1 is MGHRA, CDR2 YSYEKL. The CDR3 totals 15 residues. V was trimmed by 6 bases and J by 5 bases, leaving 17 bases between them. The CDR3 region is CASRSGTLERNTIYF. CDR3 in DNA: TGCGCCAGCAGATCCGGGACACTGGAAAGAAACACCATATATTTT.

V and J are TRBV7-3 and TRBJ1-1; D unclear. Trimming removed 1 base at V and 1 base at J, with 10 bases between. Germline V gene data show CDR1 as SGHTA and CDR2 as FQGTGA. CDR3 length: 15 residues. The CDR3: CASSLRETKNTEAFF. In DNA form, the CDR3 reads TGTGCCAGCAGCTTAAGAGAAACCAAGAACACTGAAGCTTTCTTT. Full variable domain (rest looked up from reference TRBV7-3 and TRBJ1-1): GAGVSQTPSNKVTEKGKYVELRCDPISGHTALYWYRQSLGQGPEFLIYFQGTGAADDSGLPNDRFFAVRPEGSVSTLKIQRTERGDSAVYLCASSLRETKNTEAFFGQGTRLTVV.

The chain links TRBV15 to TRBJ2-1; 10 nucleotides line up with TRBD2. The trim removed 5 bases at V and 5 bases at J, leaving 6 bases unmatched. From germline, CDR1 is LNHNV and CDR2 YYDKDF (reference sequence). The CDR3 runs 15 residues. The CDR3 coding sequence is TGTGCCACCAGCGTTAGCGGGGGGAGCCACAATGAGCAGTTCTTC. It yields the protein CATSVSGGSHNEQFF.

The chain has TRBV5-6 and TRBJ1-6, with a possible D match to TRBD1 (5 bases). Looked up from germline, CDR1 is SGHDT and CDR2 is YYEEEE. Trimming removed 5 bases at V and 4 bases at J, with 13 bases between. There are 15 residues in the CDR3. The CDR3 DNA is TGTGCCAGCAGGCCCGCCGGGGGTTATAATTCACCCCTCCACTTT. Its translation is CASRPAGGYNSPLHF.

This clone was detected only once. The rearrangement uses TRBV4-1 and TRBJ1-4, with 7 bases fitting TRBD1. CDR1 and CDR2 from the germline V gene are MGHRA and YSYEKL. Unmatched junction bases numbered 9, after V lost 3 bases and J lost 5 bases. The CDR3 covers 16 residues. CDR3 protein: CASSQSPGQRNEKLFF. The CDR3 nucleotides read TGCGCCAGCAGCCAGTCTCCGGGACAGCGGAATGAAAAACTGTTTTTT.

This clone was counted a single time. In the same sample, other DNA sequences code for this CDR3. The chain combines TRBV19 with TRBJ1-1; a weak D match, TRBD1 (5 bases). Trimming left V 5 bases short and J 3 bases short, with 13 bases between. Germline lookup yields CDR1 LNHDA and CDR2 SQIVND (reference sequence). The CDR3 length is 14 residues. CDR3 nucleotides: TGTGCCAGTAGTGTAGCAGGGAGGCACACTGAAGCTTTCTTT. This codes for CASSVAGRHTEAFF. Drawing the rest from reference TRBV19 and TRBJ1-1, the complete variable domain is DGGITQSPKYLFRKEGQNVTLSCEQNLNHDAMYWYRQDPGQGLRLIYYSQIVNDFQKGDIAEGYSVSREKKESFPLTVTSAQKNPTAFYLCASSVAGRHTEAFFGQGTRLTVV.

This chain uses TRBV4-3 with TRBJ1-4; 7 positions agree with TRBD1. V lost 3 bases and J lost 4; bases outside the gene matches: 14. Germline V gives CDR1 LGHNA, CDR2 YSLEER. This CDR3 region has 18 residues. CDR3 amino acids: CASSHHEGGDRVNEKLFF. CDR3 bases: TGCGCCAGCAGCCACCACGAGGGCGGAGACAGGGTTAATGAAAAACTGTTTTTT.

The chain combines TRBV21-1 with TRBJ2-2; the DNA was not used to check the table's D call, TRBD1. TRBV21-1 is shown as a pseudogene. This CDR3 contains 14 residues. CDR3 nucleotides: TGTGCCAGCAGCTCGGGACAGGGGACCGGGGAGCTGTTTTTT. Translated: CASSSGQGTGELFF.

This clone came up once. The chain links TRBV6-6 to TRBJ2-5; D may be TRBD2 (5 bases). CDR3 length: 14 residues. Trimming took 4 bases from V and 4 from J, leaving 13 bases between them. CDR1 MNHNY and CDR2 SVGAGI come from the germline V gene (reference sequence). The CDR3 here is CASSLTDGGETQYF. CDR3 DNA: TGTGCCAGCAGTTTAACAGATGGAGGAGAGACCCAGTACTTC.

CDR3 sequence reads: CASPVRPGSQPQHF. For the CDR3, the DNA is TGCGCCAGCCCAGTAAGGCCCGGGTCTCAGCCCCAGCATTTT. The gene calls are TRBV10-1 and TRBJ1-5; no clear D gene. This CDR3 has 14 amino acids. The germline CDR1 and CDR2 sequences are WNHNN and SYGVQD (reference sequence). Trimming stripped 8 bases from V and 6 bases from J, with 17 bases between.

The genes are TRBV15 and TRBJ1-1, with D perhaps TRBD1 (5 bases). Trimming took 1 base from V and 1 from J, leaving 10 bases between them. Germline lookup yields CDR1 LNHNV and CDR2 YYDKDF (reference sequence). This CDR3 contains 15 residues. CDR3 amino acids: CATSRGGTSNTEAFF. The DNA of the CDR3 is TGTGCCACCAGCAGAGGGGGGACTTCGAACACTGAAGCTTTCTTT.

With respect to this clone: At one end the junction does not follow the germline gene, possibly because of a read error. The chain carries TRBV7-9 and TRBJ2-3; D is unclear. The CDR3 runs 12 residues. Germline CDR1 and CDR2: SEHNR and FQNEAQ (reference sequence). CDR3 sequence (DNA): TGTTCCAGCACCTGGCTCACAGATACGCAGTATTTT. Amino acid sequence: CSSTWLTDTQYF.

The rearrangement links TRBV28 to TRBJ2-7, with unresolved D. The CDR3 is 15 amino acids. Germline values: CDR1 MDHEN, CDR2 SYDVKM. The V end lost 6 bases, the J end lost 2 bases, and 17 bases lay between the germline ends. This CDR3 is CASSRVEITTYEQYF. The CDR3 DNA is TGTGCCAGCAGCCGAGTGGAAATAACTACCTACGAGCAGTACTTC. Looking up the rest from reference TRBV28 and TRBJ2-7 gives the full variable domain: DVKVTQSSRYLVKRTGEKVFLECVQDMDHENMFWYRQDPGLGLRLIYFSYDVKMKEKGDIPEGYSVSREKKERFSLILESASTNQTSMYLCASSRVEITTYEQYFGPGTRLTVT.

There are a few counts of this clone. The rearrangement links TRBV30 to TRBJ1-5; TRBD1 aligns across 9 bases. The germline V gene has CDR1 GTSNPN and CDR2 SVGIG (reference sequence). CDR3 length equals 18 residues. J was trimmed by 0 bases and V by 2 bases; bases with no gene match: 11. In nucleotides, the CDR3 is TGTGCCTGGAGTCCCATCCGGACAGGGGTTTTTAGCAATCAGCCCCAGCATTTT. As protein: CAWSPIRTGVFSNQPQHF.

This clone was observed a single time. This chain uses TRBV7-3 with TRBJ2-1, with D possibly TRBD1 on 7 matching bases. This CDR3 has 13 residues. The V and J ends lost 3 bases and 8 bases respectively, with 11 bases between them. The V gene's germline CDR1 is SGHTA and CDR2 FQGTGA. This CDR3 reads CASSLGRGDEQFF. The CDR3 DNA follows: TGTGCCAGCAGCTTGGGCAGGGGGGATGAGCAGTTCTTC.

The gene calls are TRBV6-5 and TRBJ1-1, with a possible D match to TRBD1 (6 bases). The CDR3 is 16 residues long. V was trimmed by 0 bases and J by 0 bases, leaving 11 bases between them. Germline CDR1 and CDR2: MNHEY and SVGAGI. DNA of the CDR3: TGTGCCAGCAGTTACTCGAGGGACACCTTGAACACTGAAGCTTTCTTT. This translates into CASSYSRDTLNTEAFF.

The V call is TRBV4-1, the J call TRBJ1-1, with D hard to call. Trimming removed 4 bases from V and 1 base from J, with 16 bases in between. CDR1 and CDR2 from the germline V gene are MGHRA and YSYEKL. The CDR3 totals 16 residues. CDR3 DNA: TGCGCCAGCAGCCCGCACCTGCAGGAGGGGAACACTGAAGCTTTCTTT. Translation: CASSPHLQEGNTEAFF.

The rearrangement uses TRBV6-5 and TRBJ2-2; 8 nucleotides align to TRBD1. Germline V gene data show CDR1 as MNHEY and CDR2 as SVGAGI. The J segment lost 4 bases and the V segment lost 4 bases, leaving 2 bases of the junction unmatched. The CDR3 totals 14 residues. The CDR3 reads CASSFTGGTGELFF. CDR3 nucleotides: TGTGCCAGCAGTTTTACAGGGGGCACCGGGGAGCTGTTTTTT.

The rearrangement uses TRBV19 and TRBJ2-3; TRBD2 agrees at 12 bases. V trimming: 0 bases; J trimming: 14 bases; junction bases outside the gene matches: 15. This CDR3 region has 17 residues. The germline V gene encodes CDR1 LNHDA and CDR2 SQIVND (reference sequence). CDR3 in amino acids: CASSIDLWTSGVPTVYF. The CDR3 DNA reads TGTGCCAGTAGTATAGATCTGTGGACTAGCGGGGTCCCCACGGTGTATTTT.

The J gene is TRBJ1-5, the V gene TRBV6-5; TRBD1 matches 7 bases. The CDR3 sequence is 15 residues long. After removal of 7 bases from V and 6 bases from J, the junction contained 12 bases not matched to a gene. The germline V gene has CDR1 MNHEY and CDR2 SVGAGI. CDR3 in DNA: TGTGCCAGCAAGAAGGGCTCAGGGGGGAGTCAGCCCCAGCATTTT. Amino acid sequence: CASKKGSGGSQPQHF.

The rearrangement joins TRBV6-5 to TRBJ2-2; perhaps TRBD2 as D (6 bases). The V and J ends lost 0 bases and 8 bases respectively, with 13 bases between them. Germline values: CDR1 MNHEY, CDR2 SVGAGI. The CDR3 is 15 amino acids. CDR3 in amino acids: CASSYSRGLGGELFF. DNA of the CDR3: TGTGCCAGCAGTTACTCTCGGGGGTTAGGTGGGGAGCTGTTTTTT.